These 20 T cell receptor beta chains came from one sample sequenced in a study of low-dose radiotherapy and immunotherapy resistance in tumors. TRAV- and TRBV-specific primers primed first-strand cDNA, covering alpha and beta chains. Amplification, which lasted around 21 PCR cycles, used a constant-region primer and V-primer adapter to amplify TCRs. A single record per CDR3 protein comes from TCRdb applying MiXCR to the reads. This table holds about 82,000 distinct CDR3 sequences, about 19% found once. As for time point: before trial treatment. The material sequenced was PBMCs, taken before treatment. All receptors come from a male donor with prostate cancer.

This clonotype was seen repeatedly, ten times or more. This chain links TRBV9 with TRBJ1-1; D call uncertain. The CDR3 length is 14 residues. V was pared by 5 bases and J by 7 bases, with 18 bases between. Per the germline V gene, CDR1 is SGDLS and CDR2 is YYNGEE. The CDR3 loop reads CASRAEPTQGEAFF. The CDR3 region has the DNA TGTGCCAGCAGAGCAGAGCCCACGCAAGGTGAAGCTTTCTTT.

This clonotype was recorded many times. The chain carries TRBV3-1 and TRBJ2-7; tentatively, D is TRBD1 or TRBD2 (5 bases each). Trimming took 5 bases from V and 2 from J, leaving 19 bases between them. CDR3 size: 16 residues. Per germline, CDR1 LGHDT and CDR2 YNNKEL (reference sequence). The CDR3 is CASSSRMGRGAYEQYF. In DNA, the CDR3 is TGTGCCAGCAGCAGCAGAATGGGACGTGGGGCCTACGAGCAGTACTTC.

This clonotype was recorded many times. The CDR3 spells CASSLGLGVITEAFF. The CDR3 bases are TGTGCCAGCAGCTTGGGTCTGGGGGTGATTACTGAAGCTTTCTTT. V and J are TRBV5-4 and TRBJ1-1, with D tentatively TRBD1 (5 bases). The CDR3 extends over 15 amino acids. Germline CDR1 and CDR2: SGHNT and YYREEE (reference sequence). Trimming shortened V by 0 bases and J by 5 bases, and 14 bases separated the two germline ends.

This clonotype was counted ten times or more. The genes are TRBV14 and TRBJ1-2; D is possibly TRBD1 (6 bases). This CDR3 has 14 residues. The V and J ends lost 0 bases and 4 bases respectively, with 9 bases between them. Germline V CDR1 and CDR2: SGHDN, FVKESK. CDR3 in amino acids: CASSQDPGAYGYTF. The CDR3 coding sequence is TGTGCCAGCAGCCAAGATCCAGGGGCCTATGGCTACACCTTC. Looking up the rest from reference TRBV14 and TRBJ1-2 gives the full variable domain: EAGVTQFPSHSVIEKGQTVTLRCDPISGHDNLYWYRRVMGKEIKFLLHFVKESKQDESGMPNNRFLAERTGGTYSTLKVQPAELEDSGVYFCASSQDPGAYGYTFGSGTRLTVV.

In this sample, this clonotype turned up many times. In nucleotides, the CDR3 is TGCGCCAGCAGCTTGGTTCCGGGACCCAATCAGCCCCAGCATTTT. This translates into CASSLVPGPNQPQHF. This chain uses TRBV5-1 with TRBJ1-5; tentatively, D is TRBD1 (5 bases). The CDR3 length is 15 residues. Germline values: CDR1 SGHRS, CDR2 YFSETQ. V lost 0 bases and J lost 3, with 10 bases in between.

As regards this clonotype: Only one base separates this from a far larger clonotype, so it likely reflects a read error. CDR3 sequence reads: CASSETSVTGELSF. The CDR3 DNA follows: TGTGCCAGCAGCGAAACTTCGGTTACCGGGGAGCTGTCTTTT. The chain couples TRBV7-4 to TRBJ2-2, with D perhaps matching TRBD2 (5 bases). The CDR3 is 14 residues long. Germline CDR1 SGHVT, CDR2 SQSDAQ. The entire variable domain, with the rest obtained from reference TRBV7-4 and TRBJ2-2, is as follows: GAGVSQSPRYKVAKRGRDVALRCDSISGHVTLYWYRQTLGQGSEVLTYSQSDAQRDKSGRPSGRFSAERPERSVSTLKIQRTEQGDSAVYLCASSETSVTGELSFGEGSRLTVL.

This clonotype was detected many times. The chain uses TRBV20-1 and TRBJ2-7; D possibly uses TRBD1 or TRBD2 (5 bases each). CDR1 is DFQATT and CDR2 is SNEGSKA in the germline V gene (reference sequence). V was pared by 3 bases and J by 2 bases, with 11 bases between. This CDR3 is built from 13 residues. The CDR3 DNA reads TGCAGTGCTAGTGACGGGGCGGCCTACGAGCAGTACTTC. It codes for CSASDGAAYEQYF.

Turning to this clonotype: This likely traces to a read error, being one base from a far larger clone. The chain carries TRBV27 and TRBJ2-7, with D perhaps matching TRBD1 (7 bases). Germline CDR1 reads MNHEY; CDR2 reads SMNVEV (reference sequence). This CDR3 spans 13 amino acids. The CDR3: CVTNRGGNYEQYF. In nucleotides, the CDR3 is TGTGTCACCAACAGGGGCGGGAACTACGAGCAGTACTTC.

This clonotype was detected ten times or more. This chain joins TRBV5-1 and TRBJ1-6; 7 bases are a match to TRBD1. The junction had 7 bases not matched to a gene; V was cut back by 5 bases and J by 5 bases. Per germline, CDR1 SGHRS and CDR2 YFSETQ. The CDR3 is made up of 15 amino acids. Written as DNA, the CDR3 is TGCGCCAGCAGTACAGGGGTGTGGAATAATTCACCCCTCCACTTT. Translation: CASSTGVWNNSPLHF.

The table lists this clonotype with many counts. This chain uses TRBV20-1 with TRBJ2-3, with D maybe TRBD2 (5 bases). The CDR3 runs to 14 residues. Per the germline V gene, CDR1 is DFQATT and CDR2 is SNEGSKA (reference sequence). Trimming took 1 base from V and 2 from J, leaving 10 bases between them. CDR3 in amino acids: CSARGGLPTDTQYF. In DNA, the CDR3 is TGCAGTGCTAGAGGCGGACTGCCCACAGATACGCAGTATTTT.

Many counts were recorded for this clonotype. The chain carries TRBV20-1 and TRBJ1-1; D uncertain. Germline CDR1 and CDR2: DFQATT and SNEGSKA (reference sequence). The CDR3 totals 12 residues. Trimming removed 0 bases at V and 6 bases at J, with 8 bases between. This chain's CDR3 is CSARDRVPEAFF. CDR3 DNA: TGCAGTGCTAGAGATCGAGTCCCTGAAGCTTTCTTT.

This clonotype was counted a single time. The chain links TRBV5-1 to TRBJ2-7; no clear D. V lost 1 base and J 6 bases, leaving 17 bases between the germline ends. CDR1 is SGHRS and CDR2 is YFSETQ in the germline V gene. The CDR3 spans 15 residues. Here the CDR3 DNA reads TGCGCCAGCAGCTTGTCTGGGCTTGTTGTTGGCGAGCAGTACTTC. Translating it yields CASSLSGLVVGEQYF. The full variable domain, its missing parts supplied by reference TRBV5-1 and TRBJ2-7, is KAGVTQTPRYLIKTRGQQVTLSCSPISGHRSVSWYQQTPGQGLQFLFEYFSETQRNKGNFPGRFSGRQFSNSRSEMNVSTLELGDSALYLCASSLSGLVVGEQYFGPGTRLTVT.

V is TRBV29-1 and J is TRBJ2-3; D may be TRBD1 (7 bases). Trimming took off 7 bases at V and 2 bases at J, with 28 bases between the two ends. CDR3 length equals 18 residues. Germline loops: CDR1 SQVTM, CDR2 ANQGSEA. The CDR3 region is CSAEGQGGRSTTTDTQYF. DNA of the CDR3: TGCAGCGCCGAGGGGCAGGGGGGACGAAGTACCACCACAGATACGCAGTATTTT.

Concerning this clonotype: A much bigger clone sits one base away, suggesting this may be a read error. The chain uses TRBV7-9 and TRBJ1-1; 8 nucleotides line up with TRBD1. This CDR3 is 16 amino acids long. Per the germline V gene, CDR1 is SEHNR and CDR2 is FQNEAQ (reference sequence). The ends lost 4 bases at V and 13 bases at J; junction bases unmatched: 20. The CDR3 sequence is CASSSGGAASPWRDFF. DNA of the CDR3: TGTGCCAGCAGCTCAGGGGGCGCGGCTTCCCCTTGGCGGGATTTCTTT.

This clonotype has a handful of counts. The V and J genes are TRBV3-1 and TRBJ2-5, with D uncertain. This CDR3 spans 12 amino acids. Germline V gives CDR1 LGHDT, CDR2 YNNKEL (reference sequence). V lost 5 bases and J 2 bases, leaving 6 bases between the germline ends. Here the CDR3 reads CASSGSQETQYF. The CDR3 nucleotides read TGTGCCAGCAGCGGATCGCAAGAGACCCAGTACTTC.

In its sample, this clonotype was seen a few times. The J gene is TRBJ2-5, the V gene TRBV3-1, with TRBD2 identical over 8 bases. Germline V lookup: CDR1 LGHDT, CDR2 YNNKEL (reference sequence). The V and J ends lost 0 bases and 3 bases, in that order; junction bases with no gene match: 6. This CDR3 region has 16 residues. The CDR3 protein is CASSQELAGYKETQYF. In nucleotides, the CDR3 is TGTGCCAGCAGCCAAGAGCTAGCGGGTTACAAAGAGACCCAGTACTTC.

This clonotype was detected many times. The chain joins TRBV29-1 to TRBJ1-2; no definite D call. Germline V lookup: CDR1 SQVTM, CDR2 ANQGSEA. V shed 4 bases and J shed 8 bases, with 20 bases lying between them. The CDR3 runs to 14 residues. The DNA of the CDR3 is TGCAGCGTTGTGGGCCCTCCGGCGGGTCGGGGCTACACCTTC. It yields the protein CSVVGPPAGRGYTF. The complete variable domain, with remaining parts taken from reference TRBV29-1 and TRBJ1-2, reads SAVISQKPSRDICQRGTSLTIQCQVDSQVTMMFWYRQQPGQSLTLIATANQGSEATYESGFVIDKFPISRPNLTFSTLTVSNMSPEDSSIYLCSVVGPPAGRGYTFGSGTRLTVV.

This clonotype was counted between two and nine times. The chain combines TRBV12-5 with TRBJ2-7; tentatively, D is TRBD2 (6 bases). This CDR3 is 15 amino acids long. V was pared by 5 bases and J by 4 bases, with 18 bases between. Germline V CDR1 and CDR2: LGHNT, FRNRAP. The CDR3: CASGPAGLLQYEQYF. CDR3 DNA sequence: TGTGCTAGTGGTCCCGCGGGACTCCTCCAGTACGAGCAGTACTTC.

This clonotype was observed many times. The genes are TRBV28 and TRBJ1-3, with 8 bases that match TRBD1. This CDR3 comprises 11 residues. CDR1 MDHEN and CDR2 SYDVKM come from the germline V gene. Trimming took 6 bases from V and 11 from J; bases not matched to a gene: 3. The CDR3 bases are TGTGCCAGCAGGGACAGGGCGGCCATATATTTT. Translated: CASRDRAAIYF.

CDR3 sequence reads: CASSRGTENTGELFF. The CDR3 coding sequence is TGTGCCAGCAGCCGGGGGACAGAGAACACCGGGGAGCTGTTTTTT. This chain joins TRBV27 and TRBJ2-2; TRBD1 might be the D (7 bases). Trimming removed 6 bases at V and 1 base at J, with 12 bases between. Per germline, CDR1 MNHEY and CDR2 SMNVEV (reference sequence). The CDR3 has 15 amino acids.